Listed below are T cell receptor beta chains from one sample, sequenced in a study of identical twins. Via MiXCR, TCRdb re-called the 5' RACE reads, giving one row per CDR3 protein. Of approximately 410,000 distinct CDR3 sequences listed, around a sixth are singletons. Sequenced material: naive T cells sorted from blood. Receptors originate from a man in his fifties in good health. The CDR3 runs from the conserved cysteine through the conserved F or W. A D gene is named only where the DNA matches it firmly. Only part of the rows carry a size: once, few, many, or a class if the clone is expanded.

d_call	v_call	clone_size	j_call	cdr3_aa	cdr3_nt
-	TRBV28	once	TRBJ1-2	CATGGLGGYGYTF	TGTGCCACCGGAGGATTAGGGGGGTACGGCTACACCTTC
TRBD2	TRBV15	few	TRBJ2-1	CATSQGPSGRKGNEQFF	TGTGCCACCAGCCAGGGGCCTAGCGGGAGGAAGGGCAATGAGCAGTTCTTC
-	TRBV7-2	many	TRBJ2-3	CASSWVVGPDTQYF	TGTGCCAGTTCCTGGGTCGTGGGACCGGATACGCAGTATTTT
-	TRBV20-1	-	TRBJ2-7	CSARDFGAEQYF	TGCAGTGCTAGAGACTTCGGGGCCGAGCAGTACTTC
TRBD2	TRBV7-6	-	TRBJ2-1	CASSLASGSSYNEQFF	TGTGCCAGCAGCCTTGCTAGCGGAAGCTCCTACAATGAGCAGTTCTTC
-	TRBV29-1	many	TRBJ2-5	CSFTALGDKETQYF	TGCAGCTTCACCGCCTTGGGGGACAAAGAGACCCAGTACTTC
TRBD2	TRBV7-9	-	TRBJ2-1	CASSSYVGTSVNEQFF	TGTGCCAGCAGCTCATATGTGGGGACTAGCGTAAATGAGCAGTTCTTC
TRBD2	TRBV29-1	-	TRBJ2-3	CSVHSTSGGALDTQYF	TGCAGCGTACACAGCACTAGCGGGGGGGCATTAGATACGCAGTATTTT
TRBD1	TRBV11-1	few	TRBJ2-7	CASSDHRGQSEQYF	TGTGCCAGCAGCGACCACAGGGGGCAAAGCGAGCAGTACTTC
TRBD2	TRBV29-1	few	TRBJ2-1	CSVEGLAVYNEQFF	TGCAGCGTTGAAGGGCTAGCGGTCTACAATGAGCAGTTCTTC
-	TRBV6-5	-	TRBJ2-2	CASSYSGTAPPGELFF	TGTGCCAGCAGTTACTCGGGGACGGCTCCTCCCGGGGAGCTGTTTTTT
-	TRBV27	many	TRBJ1-5	CASSLYFTNSNQPQHF	TGTGCCAGCAGTTTATATTTCACCAACTCCAATCAGCCCCAGCATTTT
-	TRBV10-3	many	TRBJ2-3	CATVPGHTSTDTQYF	TGTGCCACCGTCCCGGGACACACTAGCACAGATACGCAGTATTTT
TRBD1	TRBV28	-	TRBJ1-2	CASSFRTGGYTF	TGTGCCAGCAGTTTCCGGACAGGGGGCTACACCTTC
-	TRBV20-1	few	TRBJ1-6	CSVSRESSYNSPLHF	TGCAGTGTTTCCAGGGAGAGCTCCTATAATTCACCCCTCCACTTT
-	TRBV6-2/TRBV6-3	-	TRBJ2-1	CASAWGVYNEQFF	TGTGCCAGCGCCTGGGGAGTCTACAATGAGCAGTTCTTC
-	TRBV29-1	many	TRBJ2-7	CSVKPASSYEQYF	TGCAGCGTAAAACCGGCGAGCTCCTACGAGCAGTACTTC
-	TRBV20-1	many	TRBJ1-2	CSAGLGPGYTF	TGCAGTGCTGGGTTGGGCCCTGGCTACACCTTC
TRBD2	TRBV7-2	few	TRBJ2-3	CASSYGRREVQYF	TGTGCCAGCAGCTACGGACGGCGGGAGGTGCAGTATTTT
TRBD2	TRBV12-3/TRBV12-4	many	TRBJ2-5	CASSTGTSGGETQYF	TGTGCCAGCAGTACCGGGACTAGTGGAGGGGAGACCCAGTACTTC
-	TRBV20-1	many	TRBJ2-1	CSARSGSYNEQFF	TGCAGTGCTCGGTCGGGATCCTACAATGAGCAGTTCTTC
TRBD2	TRBV27	many	TRBJ2-1	CASSLGLAGATEQFF	TGTGCCAGCAGTTTAGGCCTAGCGGGGGCAACTGAGCAGTTCTTC
-	TRBV4-2	few	TRBJ2-1	CASSQEGVRGGQQFF	TGTGCCAGCAGCCAAGAAGGAGTGAGAGGGGGACAACAGTTCTTC
-	TRBV20-1	many	TRBJ2-1	CSASKVVDGEQFF	TGCAGTGCTAGTAAGGTCGTGGATGGTGAGCAGTTCTTC
-	TRBV7-3	few	TRBJ2-1	CASSFSGLGYDGEQFF	TGTGCCAGCAGCTTCTCCGGACTTGGCTACGACGGGGAGCAGTTCTTC
-	TRBV4-3	few	TRBJ1-2	CASSQEYQDYGYTF	TGCGCCAGCAGCCAAGAGTACCAGGACTATGGCTACACCTTC
-	TRBV4-2	-	TRBJ1-6	CASSQERRGGNSPLHF	TGTGCCAGCAGCCAAGAAAGGAGGGGGGGAAATTCACCCCTCCACTTT
-	TRBV12-3/TRBV12-4	-	TRBJ1-6	CASSPSRGQGNSPLHF	TGTGCCAGCAGTCCCTCCCGTGGGCAGGGGAATTCACCCCTCCACTTT
-	TRBV20-1	-	TRBJ2-3	CSAPTQLSTDTQYF	TGCAGTGCTCCGACCCAGTTAAGCACAGATACGCAGTATTTT
-	TRBV12-3/TRBV12-4	few	TRBJ2-7	CASSGLRAYYEQYF	TGTGCCAGCAGCGGTCTGAGAGCTTACTACGAGCAGTACTTC
-	TRBV12-3/TRBV12-4	few	TRBJ2-6	CASSFSGTGANVLTF	TGTGCCAGCAGTTTTTCAGGAACTGGGGCCAACGTCCTGACTTTC
-	TRBV5-1	many	TRBJ1-1	CASSPGTRKAFF	TGCGCCAGCAGCCCTGGGACTCGAAAAGCTTTCTTT
-	TRBV4-2	few	TRBJ1-1	CASSVGGTQNTEAFF	TGTGCCAGCAGCGTCGGAGGTACCCAGAACACTGAAGCTTTCTTT
-	TRBV5-1	many	TRBJ1-2	CASSLARSGLDGYTF	TGCGCCAGCAGCTTGGCCAGATCGGGGCTGGATGGCTACACCTTC
TRBD1	TRBV6-2/TRBV6-3	-	TRBJ1-2	CASTEQGHYGYTF	TGTGCCAGCACCGAACAGGGGCACTATGGCTACACCTTC
-	TRBV7-8	many	TRBJ2-2	CASSFDTGELFF	TGTGCCAGCAGCTTCGACACCGGGGAGCTGTTTTTT
TRBD2	TRBV6-1	-	TRBJ2-1	CASTFSGGLNSYNEQFF	TGTGCCAGCACCTTTAGCGGGGGCCTGAACTCCTACAATGAGCAGTTCTTC
-	TRBV13	-	TRBJ2-5	CASSSLLGGEEEEAETQYF	TGTGCCAGCAGCTCCCTTCTTGGCGGGGAGGAGGAAGAGGCGGAGACCCAGTACTTC
-	TRBV11-2	few	TRBJ2-7	CASSLPPFYEQYF	TGTGCCAGCAGCCTTCCCCCTTTCTACGAGCAGTACTTC
-	TRBV7-9	many	TRBJ2-7	CASSLFPSSYEQYF	TGTGCCAGCAGCCTCTTCCCGAGCTCCTACGAGCAGTACTTC
-	TRBV14	few	TRBJ2-5	CASSLHSGSQETQYF	TGTGCCAGCAGCCTTCACAGCGGAAGCCAAGAGACCCAGTACTTC
-	TRBV20-1	few	TRBJ2-3	CSGQRGPTTDTQYF	TGCAGTGGTCAACGGGGGCCCACCACAGATACGCAGTATTTT
-	TRBV25-1	few	TRBJ2-2	CASSEFEGENTGELFF	TGTGCCAGCAGTGAATTCGAAGGGGAGAACACCGGGGAGCTGTTTTTT
-	TRBV12-3/TRBV12-4	-	TRBJ1-2	CASSRTGPNNYGYTF	TGTGCCAGCAGCCGTACCGGGCCAAATAACTATGGCTACACCTTC
-	TRBV20-1	many	TRBJ1-1	CSARIWGGPNTEAFF	TGCAGTGCTCGGATCTGGGGGGGCCCGAACACTGAAGCTTTCTTT
-	TRBV5-1	many	TRBJ2-1	CASSLEAPSSYNEQFF	TGCGCCAGCAGCTTGGAGGCACCAAGCTCCTACAATGAGCAGTTCTTC
-	TRBV20-1	-	TRBJ2-2	CSAPTGSGELFF	TGCAGTGCTCCTACAGGGTCCGGGGAGCTGTTTTTT
TRBD2	TRBV6-1	-	TRBJ2-7	CASSPGLAVSYEQYF	TGTGCCAGCAGCCCGGGACTAGCGGTCTCCTACGAGCAGTACTTC
-	TRBV29-1	many	TRBJ2-1	CSVVERPNEQFF	TGCAGCGTTGTTGAGCGGCCCAATGAGCAGTTCTTC
TRBD1	TRBV3-1	-	TRBJ1-6	CASSQGQTNSPLHF	TGTGCCAGCAGCCAGGGACAGACCAATTCACCCCTCCACTTT
-	TRBV14	-	TRBJ2-3	CASSHSGRGTDTQYF	TGTGCCAGCAGTCACTCCGGCAGGGGCACAGATACGCAGTATTTT
-	TRBV4-3	many	TRBJ2-5	CASSRELYQETQYF	TGCGCCAGCAGCCGAGAGTTATACCAAGAGACCCAGTACTTC
-	TRBV6-1	many	TRBJ1-5	CASSEAMGGGGNQPQHF	TGTGCCAGCAGTGAAGCGATGGGTGGGGGAGGCAATCAGCCCCAGCATTTT
-	TRBV20-1	-	TRBJ2-7	CSADLGWRGLKMQYF	TGCAGTGCCGATCTGGGGTGGAGGGGGCTTAAGATGCAGTACTTC
-	TRBV29-1	few	TRBJ2-7	CSATQPGTYEQYF	TGCAGCGCCACACAACCGGGAACCTACGAGCAGTACTTC
-	TRBV20-1	few	TRBJ2-1	CSARAETSNEQFF	TGCAGTGCTAGAGCGGAGACTAGCAATGAGCAGTTCTTC
-	TRBV9	-	TRBJ2-5	CASSAPLDETQYF	TGTGCCAGCAGCGCCCCCTTGGATGAGACCCAGTACTTC
TRBD1	TRBV5-5	-	TRBJ1-2	CASSLKGASGYGYTF	TGTGCCAGCAGCTTAAAGGGGGCATCTGGGTATGGCTACACCTTC